This TCR beta chain originates from a study of breast tumors, draining lymph nodes, adjacent tissues. Notes on the study in general: That most tumor T cells come from lymph nodes remained unproven. Tumor and nontumor repertoires were significantly more similar in luminal-like than in basal-like breast cancer. Compared with lymph nodes, tumors were less diverse; compared with nontumor tissue, more.

This CDR3 is built from 15 residues. Germline CDR1 is SNHLY and CDR2 is FYNNEI. Trimming pared 2 bases from V and 6 bases from J, leaving 11 bases between. In the case of this clonotype: Its antigen remains unidentified.

TCRdb processed the multiplex PCR reads anew with MiXCR; each CDR3 protein has one entry. The profile shows roughly 110,000 distinct CDR3 sequences, approximately 28% of them singletons. The lymph nodes were axillary draining lymph nodes from breast cancer patients. This TCR was sampled from a female donor with breast cancer. Some clones in this sample may be carry-over from other donors' samples. The J gene is TRBJ1-6, the V gene TRBV2, with a weak D call TRBD1 (5 bases). Sequencing was done on a sample of axillary lymph node tissue. The CDR3 region has the DNA TGTGCCAGCAGTGAACTAGCGGGGGGTAATTCACCCCTCCACTTT. Its translation: CASSELAGGNSPLHF.